The 13 T cell receptor beta chains in this list originate from one sample, sequenced in a study of control samples from healthy donors and cancer patients. Using immunoSEQ multiplex PCR, the repertoire was profiled, and TCRdb retains in-frame clones only, with some absent. The sample lists approximately 110,000 clones; 90% to 95% were seen once. Sequencing input: blood. Receptor source: a woman younger than 30 in good health.

This clone occurred once. The chain joins TRBV9 to TRBJ2-1, with a tentative D call TRBD2 (5 bases). Trimming pared 3 bases from V and 8 bases from J, leaving 9 bases between. Germline values: CDR1 SGDLS, CDR2 YYNGEE. The CDR3 sequence is 12 residues long. This CDR3 is CASSAGGHEQFF. In DNA, the CDR3 is TGTGCCAGCAGCGCCGGCGGGCATGAGCAGTTCTTC.

The J gene is TRBJ1-5, the V gene TRBV19; 11 bases map to TRBD1. The ends lost 6 bases at V and 7 bases at J; junction bases unmatched: 8. The CDR3 is made up of 15 amino acids. Germline-derived CDR1 and CDR2 are LNHDA and SQIVND (reference sequence). CDR3 DNA sequence: TGTGCCAGTAGATGGACAGGGGGCGCTCGGCAGCCCCAGCATTTT. Protein sequence: CASRWTGGARQPQHF.

As to this clone: One end of the junction does not line up with germline, which may come from a read error. The J gene is TRBJ1-1, the V gene TRBV7-9; D remains unclear. Looked up from germline, CDR1 is SEHNR and CDR2 is FQNEAQ (reference sequence). This CDR3 has 12 residues. The CDR3 DNA reads TGTGCCAGCACCCTAGACCGGTCTGAGGCTTTCTTT. The encoded protein is CASTLDRSEAFF.

The genes are TRBV7-9 and TRBJ2-7, with D possibly TRBD1 on 6 matching bases. V was shortened by 6 bases and J by 2 bases, with 17 bases between the two germline ends. This CDR3 is 15 amino acids long. In germline, CDR1 is SEHNR, CDR2 FQNEAQ (reference sequence). The CDR3 bases are TGTGCCAGCAGTTATTCTAAACAGGGTGCCTACGAGCAGTACTTC. The encoded protein is CASSYSKQGAYEQYF.

The CDR3: CSASRETRTGELFF. Written as DNA, the CDR3 is TGCAGTGCTAGTAGGGAGACTCGCACCGGGGAGCTGTTTTTT. The chain couples TRBV20-1 to TRBJ2-2; D is perhaps TRBD2 (5 bases). This CDR3 is built from 14 residues. Trimming left V 3 bases short and J 4 bases short, with 12 bases between. The germline V gene has CDR1 DFQATT and CDR2 SNEGSKA (reference sequence).

The rearrangement joins TRBV6-6 to TRBJ2-2; D is perhaps TRBD1 (5 bases). Trimming cost V 2 bases and J 4 bases, with 5 bases left between them. CDR3 length: 13 amino acids. In germline, CDR1 is MNHNY, CDR2 SVGAGI (reference sequence). DNA for the CDR3: TGTGCCAGCAGTTACGACAGCACCGGGGAGCTGTTTTTT. Amino acid sequence: CASSYDSTGELFF.

The chain has TRBV21-1 and TRBJ2-7; the table's D call, TRBD1, has no DNA check behind it. TRBV21-1 is classified as a pseudogene. This CDR3 is 13 amino acids long. The CDR3, as DNA: TGTGCCAGCCTTAGGACAGGGTCCTACGAGCAGTACTTC. Translated: CASLRTGSYEQYF.

The chain is built from TRBV5-1 and TRBJ2-7; D gene uncertain. Germline CDR1 is SGHRS and CDR2 is YFSETQ. V lost 1 base to trimming and J lost 0 bases, with 5 bases between them. The CDR3 covers 13 residues. CDR3 loop: CASSLLSSYEQYF. CDR3 sequence (DNA): TGCGCCAGCAGCTTGCTATCCTCCTACGAGCAGTACTTC.

A few counts support this clone. This same CDR3 is encoded by further DNA sequences in the sample. The chain carries TRBV28 and TRBJ1-5; 10 bases are a match to TRBD1. The CDR3 consists of 17 residues. Unmatched junction bases numbered 6, after V lost 2 bases and J lost 2 bases. Per the germline V gene, CDR1 is MDHEN and CDR2 is SYDVKM. In DNA, the CDR3 is TGTGCCAGCAGTTTAACCGGGGGGACAGGGGGCAATCAGCCCCAGCATTTT. Residues: CASSLTGGTGGNQPQHF.

The chain recombines TRBV6-6 with TRBJ1-4; 7 bases fit TRBD1. The junction had 6 bases not matched to a gene; V was cut back by 0 bases and J by 8 bases. Per the germline V gene, CDR1 is MNHNY and CDR2 is SVGAGI (reference sequence). The CDR3 is made up of 15 amino acids. CDR3 sequence reads: CASSYSDRVNEKLFF. CDR3 sequence (DNA): TGTGCCAGCAGTTACTCTGACAGGGTAAACGAAAAACTGTTTTTT.

The chain carries TRBV6-5 and TRBJ2-5, with TRBD2 as a possible D gene (7 bases). CDR3 length: 15 residues. Between the trimmed V and J ends, which lost 2 bases and 2 bases, there was a span of 12 bases. The germline V gene encodes CDR1 MNHEY and CDR2 SVGAGI. In DNA, the CDR3 is TGTGCCAGCAGTTACGAAGGGGGGGTGCAAGAGACCCAGTACTTC. Translation: CASSYEGGVQETQYF.

The genes are TRBV6-1 and TRBJ2-7; perhaps TRBD2 as D (6 bases). Trimming left V 4 bases short and J 0 bases short, with 16 bases between. Germline CDR1 and CDR2: MNHNS and SASEGT. The CDR3 spans 16 residues. CDR3 residues: CASSVPGLPSSYEQYF. The CDR3, as DNA: TGTGCCAGCAGTGTCCCGGGACTGCCTAGCTCCTACGAGCAGTACTTC.

This sequence joins TRBV7-9 and TRBJ1-2; D unresolved. Germline V gene data show CDR1 as SEHNR and CDR2 as FQNEAQ (reference sequence). The CDR3 is 17 amino acids. Trimming cost V 3 bases and J 4 bases, with 21 bases left between them. CDR3 nucleotide sequence: TGTGCCAGCAGCTTTTCCCAGCCCGACGGGTCGGCCTATGGCTACACCTTC. It specifies CASSFSQPDGSAYGYTF.